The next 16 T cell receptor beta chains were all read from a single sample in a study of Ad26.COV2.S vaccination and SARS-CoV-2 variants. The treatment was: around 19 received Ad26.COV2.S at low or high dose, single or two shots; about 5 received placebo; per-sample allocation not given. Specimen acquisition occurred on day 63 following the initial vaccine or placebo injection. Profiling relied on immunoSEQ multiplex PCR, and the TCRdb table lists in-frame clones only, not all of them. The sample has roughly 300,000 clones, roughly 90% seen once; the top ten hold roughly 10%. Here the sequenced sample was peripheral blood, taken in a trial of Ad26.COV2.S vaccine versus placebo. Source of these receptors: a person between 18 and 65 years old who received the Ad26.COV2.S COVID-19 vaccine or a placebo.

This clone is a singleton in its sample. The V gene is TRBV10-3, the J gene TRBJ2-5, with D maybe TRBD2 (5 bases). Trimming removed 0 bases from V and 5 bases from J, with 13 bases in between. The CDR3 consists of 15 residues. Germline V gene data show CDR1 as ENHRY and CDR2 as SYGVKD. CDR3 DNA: TGTGCCATCAGTGAGTCGAAGGGTCCGGGGGAGACCCAGTACTTC. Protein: CAISESKGPGETQYF.

Here the CDR3 reads CASSSGTGHNEQFF. The DNA of the CDR3 is TGTGCCAGCAGCTCCGGGACAGGTCACAATGAGCAGTTCTTC. The rearrangement joins TRBV7-9 to TRBJ2-1; 8 bases line up with TRBD1. This CDR3 spans 14 amino acids. The ends lost 4 bases at V and 5 bases at J; junction bases unmatched: 4. Germline V gives CDR1 SEHNR, CDR2 FQNEAQ (reference sequence). The full variable domain, its missing parts supplied by reference TRBV7-9 and TRBJ2-1, is DTGVSQNPRHKITKRGQNVTFRCDPISEHNRLYWYRQTLGQGPEFLTYFQNEAQLEKSRLLSDRFSAERPKGSFSTLEIQRTEQGDSAMYLCASSSGTGHNEQFFGPGTRLTVL.

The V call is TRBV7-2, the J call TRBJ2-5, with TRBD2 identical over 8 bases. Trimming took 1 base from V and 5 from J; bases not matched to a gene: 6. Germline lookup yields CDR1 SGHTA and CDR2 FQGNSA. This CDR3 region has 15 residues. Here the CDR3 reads CASSLEGGRSETQYF. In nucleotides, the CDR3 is TGTGCCAGCAGCTTAGAGGGCGGGAGGAGTGAGACCCAGTACTTC.

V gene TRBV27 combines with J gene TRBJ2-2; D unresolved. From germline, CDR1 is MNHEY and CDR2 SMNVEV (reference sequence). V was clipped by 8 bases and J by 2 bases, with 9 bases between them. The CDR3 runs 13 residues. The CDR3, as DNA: TGTGCCAGCCTCTACTATAACACCGGGGAGCTGTTTTTT. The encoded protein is CASLYYNTGELFF.

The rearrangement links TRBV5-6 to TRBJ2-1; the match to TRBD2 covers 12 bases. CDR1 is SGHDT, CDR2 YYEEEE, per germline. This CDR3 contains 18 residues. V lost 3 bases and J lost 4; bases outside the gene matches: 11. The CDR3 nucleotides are TGTGCCAGCAGCTACGATATGACTAGCGGGGGCCCTTACAATGAGCAGTTCTTC. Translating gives CASSYDMTSGGPYNEQFF.

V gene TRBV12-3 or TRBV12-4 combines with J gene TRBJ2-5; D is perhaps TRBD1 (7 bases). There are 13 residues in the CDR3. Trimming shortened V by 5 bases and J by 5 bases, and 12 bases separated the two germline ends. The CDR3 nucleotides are TGTGCCAGCAGTCCAGGGGGGCCGGAGACCCAGTACTTC. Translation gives CASSPGGPETQYF.

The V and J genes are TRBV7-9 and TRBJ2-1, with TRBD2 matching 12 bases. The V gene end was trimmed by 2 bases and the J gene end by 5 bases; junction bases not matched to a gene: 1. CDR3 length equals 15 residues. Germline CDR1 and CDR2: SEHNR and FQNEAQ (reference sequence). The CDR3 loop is CASSLLAGGDNEQFF. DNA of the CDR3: TGTGCCAGCAGCTTACTAGCGGGAGGGGACAATGAGCAGTTCTTC.

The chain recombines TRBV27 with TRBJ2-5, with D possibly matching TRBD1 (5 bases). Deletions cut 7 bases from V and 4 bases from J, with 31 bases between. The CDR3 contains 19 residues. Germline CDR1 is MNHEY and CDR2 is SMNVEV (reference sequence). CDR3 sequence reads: CASTTPRPAPRVTGETQYF. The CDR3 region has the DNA TGTGCCAGCACCACACCCCGCCCCGCCCCCAGGGTAACAGGAGAGACCCAGTACTTC.

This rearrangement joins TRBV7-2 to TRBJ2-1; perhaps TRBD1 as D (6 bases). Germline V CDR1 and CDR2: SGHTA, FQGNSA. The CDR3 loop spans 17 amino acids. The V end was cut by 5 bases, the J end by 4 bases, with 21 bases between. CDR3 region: CASSPPREGVSYNEQFF. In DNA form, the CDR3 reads TGTGCCAGCAGCCCCCCTAGAGAGGGGGTTTCTTACAATGAGCAGTTCTTC.

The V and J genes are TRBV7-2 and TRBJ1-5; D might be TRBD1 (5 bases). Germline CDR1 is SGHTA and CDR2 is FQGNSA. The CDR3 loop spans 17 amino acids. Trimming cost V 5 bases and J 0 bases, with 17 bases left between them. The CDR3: CASSLWVTENSNQPQHF. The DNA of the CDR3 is TGTGCCAGCAGCCTGTGGGTGACAGAAAATAGCAATCAGCCCCAGCATTTT.

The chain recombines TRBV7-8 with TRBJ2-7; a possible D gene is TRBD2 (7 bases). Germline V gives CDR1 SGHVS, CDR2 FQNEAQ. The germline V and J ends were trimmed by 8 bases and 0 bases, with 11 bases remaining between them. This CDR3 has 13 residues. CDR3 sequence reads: CASYGGASYEQYF. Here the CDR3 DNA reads TGTGCCAGCTATGGGGGGGCCTCCTACGAGCAGTACTTC.

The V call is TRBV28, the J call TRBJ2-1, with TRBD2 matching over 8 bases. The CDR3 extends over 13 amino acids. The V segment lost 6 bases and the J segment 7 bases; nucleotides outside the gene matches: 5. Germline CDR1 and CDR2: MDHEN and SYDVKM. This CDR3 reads CASRSGSTNEQFF. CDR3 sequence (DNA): TGTGCCAGCAGGAGCGGGAGTACGAATGAGCAGTTCTTC.

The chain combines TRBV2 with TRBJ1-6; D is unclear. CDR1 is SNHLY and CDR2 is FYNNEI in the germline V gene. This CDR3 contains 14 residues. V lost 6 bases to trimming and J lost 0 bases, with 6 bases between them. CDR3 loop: CASRISSYNSPLHF. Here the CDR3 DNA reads TGTGCCAGCAGGATAAGCTCCTATAATTCACCCCTCCACTTT.

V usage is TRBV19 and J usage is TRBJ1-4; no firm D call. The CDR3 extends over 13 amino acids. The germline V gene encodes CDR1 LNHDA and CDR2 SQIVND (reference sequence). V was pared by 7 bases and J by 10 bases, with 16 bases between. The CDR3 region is CASNDPASGKLFF. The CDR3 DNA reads TGTGCCAGTAATGACCCAGCGAGCGGAAAACTGTTTTTT. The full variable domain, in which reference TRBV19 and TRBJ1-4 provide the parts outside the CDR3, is DGGITQSPKYLFRKEGQNVTLSCEQNLNHDAMYWYRQDPGQGLRLIYYSQIVNDFQKGDIAEGYSVSREKKESFPLTVTSAQKNPTAFYLCASNDPASGKLFFGSGTQLSVL.

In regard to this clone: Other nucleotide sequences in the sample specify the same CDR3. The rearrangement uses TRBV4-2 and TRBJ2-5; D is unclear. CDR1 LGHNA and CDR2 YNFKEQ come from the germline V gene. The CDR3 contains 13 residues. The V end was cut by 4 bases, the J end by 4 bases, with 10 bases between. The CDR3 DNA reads TGTGCCAGCAGCCCCCCAGGTGGAGAGACCCAGTACTTC. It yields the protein CASSPPGGETQYF.

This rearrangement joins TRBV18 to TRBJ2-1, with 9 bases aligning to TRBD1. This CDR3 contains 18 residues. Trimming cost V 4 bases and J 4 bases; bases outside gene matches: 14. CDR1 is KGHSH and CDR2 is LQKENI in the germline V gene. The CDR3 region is CASSLRRPGQGFYNEQFF. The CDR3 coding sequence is TGTGCCAGCTCACTCCGCCGGCCGGGACAGGGCTTTTACAATGAGCAGTTCTTC.